Each of the 28 T cell receptor beta chains below was sequenced from the same sample in a study of CD8 T cells in ankylosing spondylitis. A single record per CDR3 protein comes from TCRdb applying MiXCR to the 5' RACE reads. The table includes about 220,000 distinct CDR3 sequences, 20% to 30% detected once. The source material was blood, either unsorted or a sorted T cell fraction (not recorded which). All receptors come from a male donor with ankylosing spondylitis or in good health (not recorded which).

This clonotype appeared many times. This chain uses TRBV12-3 or TRBV12-4 with TRBJ2-1, with 12 bases identical to TRBD2. V gave up 6 bases and J gave up 8 bases; unmatched junction bases: 5. CDR3 size: 14 residues. CDR3 sequence: CASRTSGSSHEQFF. CDR3 bases: TGTGCCAGCAGGACTAGCGGGAGTTCTCATGAGCAGTTCTTC.

V gene TRBV29-1 combines with J gene TRBJ1-2, with TRBD1 matching 10 bases. Germline V gene data show CDR1 as SQVTM and CDR2 as ANQGSEA. There are 13 residues in the CDR3. Trimming at V came to 6 bases and at J to 4 bases, leaving 5 bases not matched to a gene. The CDR3 DNA sequence: TGCAGCGTGGAGACAGGGGGCGGCTATGGCTACACCTTC. The encoded protein is CSVETGGGYGYTF.

Turning to this clonotype: A much larger clone lies a single base off, so this may be a read error. The rearrangement links TRBV7-2 to TRBJ2-7; 8 bases line up with TRBD2. The length of the CDR3 is 15 residues. Germline loops: CDR1 SGHTA, CDR2 FQGNSA. CDR3 region: CARSLETSAAYEQYF. DNA of the CDR3: TGTGCCAGAAGCTTAGAGACTAGCGCGGCCTACGAGCAGTACTTC.

The J gene is TRBJ2-3, the V gene TRBV27; the D gene is possibly TRBD2 (6 bases). The V and J ends lost 3 bases and 2 bases respectively, with 18 bases between them. The germline gives CDR1 MNHEY, CDR2 SMNVEV (reference sequence). The CDR3 runs 17 residues. The CDR3 DNA is TGTGCCAGCAGTTTGGTGGGAGGTACCCAGCCCACAGATACGCAGTATTTT. Its translation is CASSLVGGTQPTDTQYF.

The table lists this clonotype with many counts. The chain links TRBV20-1 to TRBJ1-2; D is unclear. The CDR3 has 14 residues. CDR1 is DFQATT and CDR2 is SNEGSKA in the germline V gene (reference sequence). Trimming left V 4 bases short and J 0 bases short, with 12 bases between. DNA for the CDR3: TGCAGTGCTATGGGATTTAGAGCTAACTATGGCTACACCTTC. Translation: CSAMGFRANYGYTF.

V gene TRBV20-1 combines with J gene TRBJ2-1, with TRBD2 as a possible D gene (6 bases). V lost 2 bases and J 6 bases, leaving 14 bases between the germline ends. Germline V CDR1 and CDR2: DFQATT, SNEGSKA (reference sequence). The CDR3 runs 14 residues. CDR3 region: CSARLAPVLNEQFF. CDR3 coding DNA: TGCAGTGCTAGACTAGCGCCCGTACTCAATGAGCAGTTCTTC.

This clonotype was counted at least ten times. This chain joins TRBV5-5 and TRBJ1-5; D gene uncertain. Between the trimmed V and J ends, which lost 3 bases and 1 base, there was a span of 8 bases. The germline gives CDR1 SGHKS, CDR2 YYEKEE (reference sequence). This CDR3 contains 14 residues. DNA of the CDR3: TGTGCCAGCAGCTGGGCGACCAGCAATCAGCCCCAGCATTTT. It translates to CASSWATSNQPQHF.

The V gene is TRBV9, the J gene TRBJ2-5; 7 bases line up with TRBD1. V dropped 2 bases and J dropped 0; count of bases not matched to a gene: 1. Germline CDR1 and CDR2: SGDLS and YYNGEE. This CDR3 comprises 14 residues. The CDR3 DNA follows: TGTGCCAGCAGCGTCAGGGGGTACCAAGAGACCCAGTACTTC. It yields the protein CASSVRGYQETQYF.

A remark on this clonotype: It may be a read error: a sequence one base away is much more abundant. This chain joins TRBV5-1 and TRBJ2-3; D may be TRBD1 (6 bases). Germline CDR1 is SGHRS and CDR2 is YFSETQ. The CDR3 is 15 amino acids. CDR3 amino acids: CATSYGQSSTDTQYF. In DNA, the CDR3 is TGCGCCACCAGCTACGGACAGTCTAGCACAGATACGCAGTATTTT.

The CDR3 sequence: CASSRQGSNTEAFF. In nucleotides, the CDR3 is TGTGCCAGCTCACGACAGGGCTCGAACACTGAAGCTTTCTTT. The rearrangement joins TRBV18 to TRBJ1-1, with 7 bases identical to TRBD1. The V gene's germline CDR1 is KGHSH and CDR2 LQKENI. This CDR3 is 14 amino acids long. V trimming: 4 bases; J trimming: 1 base; junction bases outside the gene matches: 3.

This clonotype appeared many times. V usage is TRBV5-1 and J usage is TRBJ2-1, with 10 positions matching TRBD2. Looked up from germline, CDR1 is SGHRS and CDR2 is YFSETQ. There are 15 residues in the CDR3. Trimming at V came to 5 bases and at J to 1 base, leaving 3 bases not matched to a gene. The CDR3 protein is CASRLAGESYNEQFF. The CDR3 DNA is TGCGCCAGCAGGCTAGCGGGAGAGTCCTACAATGAGCAGTTCTTC. The full variable domain, rest sourced from reference TRBV5-1 and TRBJ2-1, is KAGVTQTPRYLIKTRGQQVTLSCSPISGHRSVSWYQQTPGQGLQFLFEYFSETQRNKGNFPGRFSGRQFSNSRSEMNVSTLELGDSALYLCASRLAGESYNEQFFGPGTRLTVL.

This clonotype has at least ten counts. The CDR3 DNA is TGTGCCAGCAGCTTAGCCGGGACAGGGGTAGACACTGAAGCTTTCTTT. Its translation is CASSLAGTGVDTEAFF. J is TRBJ1-1 and V is TRBV7-9; 10 bases fit TRBD1. The CDR3 extends over 16 amino acids. Germline CDR1 SEHNR, CDR2 FQNEAQ (reference sequence). The J segment lost 3 bases and the V segment lost 0 bases, leaving 4 bases of the junction unmatched.

The CDR3 coding sequence is TGCAGCGTAACCCCCAGTGAGACCCAGTACTTC. This translates into CSVTPSETQYF. The J gene is TRBJ2-5, the V gene TRBV29-1; no clear D. The CDR3 spans 11 residues. V was pared by 6 bases and J by 5 bases, with 10 bases between. Germline lookup yields CDR1 SQVTM and CDR2 ANQGSEA. Full variable domain (outside the CDR3, taken from reference TRBV29-1 and TRBJ2-5): SAVISQKPSRDICQRGTSLTIQCQVDSQVTMMFWYRQQPGQSLTLIATANQGSEATYESGFVIDKFPISRPNLTFSTLTVSNMSPEDSSIYLCSVTPSETQYFGPGTRLLVL.

The genes are TRBV7-2 and TRBJ2-5, with 8 bases aligning to TRBD2. J gave up 4 bases and V 1 base, and 2 bases lay outside the gene matches. There are 14 residues in the CDR3. Germline V gives CDR1 SGHTA, CDR2 FQGNSA. Here the CDR3 reads CASSLGAGGETQYF. Written as DNA, the CDR3 is TGTGCCAGCAGCTTAGGGGCGGGAGGAGAGACCCAGTACTTC.

In its sample, this clonotype was seen many times. This rearrangement joins TRBV20-1 to TRBJ2-7; D gene unclear. Trimming removed 1 base from V and 2 bases from J, with 12 bases in between. CDR3 length equals 14 residues. CDR1 is DFQATT and CDR2 is SNEGSKA in the germline V gene (reference sequence). The CDR3 region is CSARVRARTYEQYF. CDR3 nucleotide sequence: TGCAGTGCTAGAGTCCGAGCGAGAACCTACGAGCAGTACTTC.

This clonotype was picked up many times. The V and J genes are TRBV10-3 and TRBJ2-5; no definite D call. This CDR3 region has 12 residues. The V and J ends lost 10 bases and 5 bases respectively, with 14 bases between them. The germline V gene encodes CDR1 ENHRY and CDR2 SYGVKD. DNA of the CDR3: TGTGCCACCTCGGTAGGGCAGGAGACCCAGTACTTC. Protein sequence: CATSVGQETQYF.

This clonotype occurred many times. The genes are TRBV6-6 and TRBJ2-7; D is possibly TRBD1 (5 bases). CDR3 length equals 12 residues. V was clipped by 9 bases and J by 3 bases, with 12 bases between them. Looked up from germline, CDR1 is MNHNY and CDR2 is SVGAGI (reference sequence). The CDR3 DNA reads TGTGCCAGTCCCCAGGGCTTCTACGAGCAGTACTTC. Its protein product is CASPQGFYEQYF.

At least ten counts were recorded for this clonotype. The rearrangement joins TRBV5-5 to TRBJ1-4; 9 bases line up with TRBD1. Unmatched junction bases numbered 1, after V lost 2 bases and J lost 2 bases. Germline lookup yields CDR1 SGHKS and CDR2 YYEKEE (reference sequence). The CDR3 contains 15 residues. The CDR3 sequence is CASSFTGGTNEKLFF. CDR3 DNA: TGTGCCAGCAGCTTTACAGGGGGCACTAATGAAAAACTGTTTTTT. Together with reference TRBV5-5 and TRBJ1-4, the CDR3 gives the full variable domain: DAGVTQSPTHLIKTRGQQVTLRCSPISGHKSVSWYQQVLGQGPQFIFQYYEKEERGRGNFPDRFSARQFPNYSSELNVNALLLGDSALYLCASSFTGGTNEKLFFGSGTQLSVL.

This clonotype was detected ten times or more. CDR3 sequence (DNA): TGTGCCACCAGCAGGGCGGGGGAGACCCAGTACTTC. Translated, it gives CATSRAGETQYF. The V and J genes are TRBV15 and TRBJ2-5; D is possibly TRBD2 (6 bases). Germline CDR1 reads LNHNV; CDR2 reads YYDKDF (reference sequence). Trimming cost V 3 bases and J 5 bases, with 7 bases left between them. The CDR3 length is 12 residues.

In this sample, this clonotype turned up a few times. The chain has TRBV7-9 and TRBJ1-2; D remains ambiguous. V lost 5 bases, J lost 7 bases, and 11 bases lay in between. The CDR3 spans 12 residues. Germline V gene sequence: CDR1 SEHNR, CDR2 FQNEAQ (reference sequence). CDR3 nucleotides: TGTGCCAGCAGCATTGGTCCTGCTGGCTACACCTTC. Amino acids: CASSIGPAGYTF.

This clonotype came up a few times. This chain uses TRBV20-1 with TRBJ2-1; maybe TRBD2 (5 bases). The V end lost 5 bases, the J end lost 0 bases, and 20 bases lay between the germline ends. This CDR3 comprises 17 residues. In germline, CDR1 is DFQATT, CDR2 SNEGSKA (reference sequence). CDR3 sequence (DNA): TGCAGTGCTCTCTCCTTAGGACTCAGAAGCTCCTACAATGAGCAGTTCTTC. The encoded protein is CSALSLGLRSSYNEQFF.

V is TRBV12-3 or TRBV12-4 and J is TRBJ1-2; 8 bases map to TRBD1. The CDR3 has 15 amino acids. Trimming removed 4 bases from V and 3 bases from J; junction bases left unmatched: 7. CDR3 in amino acids: CASSSTGGSDYGYTF. CDR3 sequence (DNA): TGTGCCAGCAGTTCTACAGGGGGGAGCGACTATGGCTACACCTTC.

This clonotype occurred a few times. The V and J genes are TRBV4-3 and TRBJ1-2; no clear D gene. The CDR3 length is 15 residues. The V gene's germline CDR1 is LGHNA and CDR2 YSLEER. Trimming removed 0 bases at V and 8 bases at J, with 16 bases between. The CDR3 spells CASSQDVMGSGGYTF. The DNA of the CDR3 is TGCGCCAGCAGCCAAGATGTGATGGGGTCTGGGGGCTACACCTTC.

This clonotype was seen only a few times. This chain connects TRBV5-1 to TRBJ2-1; 9 positions match TRBD2. Looked up from germline, CDR1 is SGHRS and CDR2 is YFSETQ. CDR3 size: 16 residues. J was trimmed by 0 bases and V by 5 bases; bases with no gene match: 6. As DNA, the CDR3 is TGCGCCAGCAGGGCTAGCGGGAACCCCTCCTACAATGAGCAGTTCTTC. Encoded protein: CASRASGNPSYNEQFF.

V and J are TRBV6-5 and TRBJ2-1; 13 bases are a match to TRBD2. Germline V gives CDR1 MNHEY, CDR2 SVGAGI. V lost 5 bases and J lost 4; bases outside the gene matches: 2. The CDR3 is 15 residues long. Here the CDR3 DNA reads TGTGCCAGCAGTACTAGCGGGGGGGGTTACAATGAGCAGTTCTTC. It translates to CASSTSGGGYNEQFF.

This clonotype has only a few counts. V is TRBV20-1 and J is TRBJ1-1, with D tentatively TRBD1 (5 bases). Germline V gene data show CDR1 as DFQATT and CDR2 as SNEGSKA (reference sequence). V lost 0 bases to trimming and J lost 3 bases, with 14 bases between them. This CDR3 is 15 amino acids long. The CDR3 is CSARDNRRDDTEAFF. CDR3 nucleotides: TGCAGTGCTAGAGATAACAGGCGAGATGACACTGAAGCTTTCTTT.

This clonotype was counted ten times or more. The chain links TRBV20-1 to TRBJ2-1; 8 bases are shared with TRBD2. The CDR3 covers 13 residues. In germline, CDR1 is DFQATT, CDR2 SNEGSKA (reference sequence). Trimming cost V 6 bases and J 6 bases; bases outside gene matches: 7. Here the CDR3 reads CSATSGEGNEQFF. In DNA form, the CDR3 reads TGCAGTGCCACTAGCGGAGAGGGCAATGAGCAGTTCTTC.

The chain uses TRBV5-1 and TRBJ2-7, with TRBD1 as a possible D gene (5 bases). The CDR3 is 14 residues long. Looked up from germline, CDR1 is SGHRS and CDR2 is YFSETQ. The germline V and J ends were trimmed by 1 base and 2 bases, with 10 bases remaining between them. DNA for the CDR3: TGCGCCAGCAGCTTGTTTCAGGGAACCTACGAGCAGTACTTC. This gives the protein CASSLFQGTYEQYF. Using reference TRBV5-1 and TRBJ2-7 for the parts outside the CDR3, the full variable domain is KAGVTQTPRYLIKTRGQQVTLSCSPISGHRSVSWYQQTPGQGLQFLFEYFSETQRNKGNFPGRFSGRQFSNSRSEMNVSTLELGDSALYLCASSLFQGTYEQYFGPGTRLTVT.